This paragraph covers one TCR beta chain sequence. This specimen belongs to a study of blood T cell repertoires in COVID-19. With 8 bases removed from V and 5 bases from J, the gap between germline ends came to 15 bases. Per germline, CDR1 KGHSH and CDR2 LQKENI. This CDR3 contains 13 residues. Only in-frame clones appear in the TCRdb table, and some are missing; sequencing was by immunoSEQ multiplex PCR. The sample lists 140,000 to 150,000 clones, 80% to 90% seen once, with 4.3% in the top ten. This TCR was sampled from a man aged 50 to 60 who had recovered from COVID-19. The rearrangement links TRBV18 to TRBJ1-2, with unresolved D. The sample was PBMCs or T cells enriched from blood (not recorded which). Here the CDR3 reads CASQPGVGYGYTF. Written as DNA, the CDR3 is TGTGCCAGCCAACCCGGGGTCGGGTATGGCTACACCTTC. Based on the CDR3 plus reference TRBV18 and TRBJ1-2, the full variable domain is NAGVMQNPRHLVRRRGQEARLRCSPMKGHSHVYWYRQLPEEGLKFMVYLQKENIIDESGMPKERFSAEFPKEGPSILRIQQVVRGDSAAYFCASQPGVGYGYTFGSGTRLTVV.